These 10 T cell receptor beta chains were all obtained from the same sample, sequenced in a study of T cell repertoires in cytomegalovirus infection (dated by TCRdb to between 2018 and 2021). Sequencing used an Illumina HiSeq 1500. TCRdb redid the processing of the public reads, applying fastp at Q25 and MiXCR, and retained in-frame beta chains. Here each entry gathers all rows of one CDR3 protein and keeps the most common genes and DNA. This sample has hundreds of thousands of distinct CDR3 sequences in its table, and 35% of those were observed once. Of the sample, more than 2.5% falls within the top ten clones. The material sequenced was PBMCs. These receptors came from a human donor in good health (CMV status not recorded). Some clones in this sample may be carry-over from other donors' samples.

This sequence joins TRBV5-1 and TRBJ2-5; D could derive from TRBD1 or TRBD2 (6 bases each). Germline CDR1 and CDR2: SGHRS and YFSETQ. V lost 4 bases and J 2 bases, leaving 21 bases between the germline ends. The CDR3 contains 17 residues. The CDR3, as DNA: TGCGCCAGCAGCGGGATACGGAGGGGGGCAGGACAAGAGACCCAGTACTTC. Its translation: CASSGIRRGAGQETQYF.

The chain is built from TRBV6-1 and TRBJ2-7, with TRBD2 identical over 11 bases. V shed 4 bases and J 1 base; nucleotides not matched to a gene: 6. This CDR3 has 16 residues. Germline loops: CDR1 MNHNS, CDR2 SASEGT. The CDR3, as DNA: TGTGCCAGCAGTGCCATGGGGACTAGCGGTTCCTACGAGCAGTACTTC. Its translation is CASSAMGTSGSYEQYF.

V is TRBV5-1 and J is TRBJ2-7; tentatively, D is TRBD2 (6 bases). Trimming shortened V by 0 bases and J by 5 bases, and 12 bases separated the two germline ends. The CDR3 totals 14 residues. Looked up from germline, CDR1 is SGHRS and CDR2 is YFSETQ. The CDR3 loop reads CASSLGRPGDEQYF. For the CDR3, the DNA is TGCGCCAGCAGCTTGGGACGCCCGGGGGACGAGCAGTACTTC.

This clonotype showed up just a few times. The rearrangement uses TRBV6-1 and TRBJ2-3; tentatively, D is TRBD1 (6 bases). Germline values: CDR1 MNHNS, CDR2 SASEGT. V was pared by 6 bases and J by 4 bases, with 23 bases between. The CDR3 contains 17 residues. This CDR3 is CASRPQQGKVGPDTQYF. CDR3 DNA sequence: TGTGCCAGCAGGCCACAACAGGGAAAGGTTGGTCCAGATACGCAGTATTTT.

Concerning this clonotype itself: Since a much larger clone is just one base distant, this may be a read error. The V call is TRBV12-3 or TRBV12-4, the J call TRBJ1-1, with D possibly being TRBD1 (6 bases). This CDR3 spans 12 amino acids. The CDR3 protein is CASRKQGTEVFF. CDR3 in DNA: TGTGCCAGCAGAAAACAGGGCACTGAAGTTTTCTTT.

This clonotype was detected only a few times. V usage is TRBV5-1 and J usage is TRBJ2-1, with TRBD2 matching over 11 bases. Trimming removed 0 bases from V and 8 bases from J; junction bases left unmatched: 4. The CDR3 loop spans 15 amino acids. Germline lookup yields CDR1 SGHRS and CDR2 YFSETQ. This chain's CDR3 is CASSLAGTSGDEQFF. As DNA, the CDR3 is TGCGCCAGCAGCTTGGCCGGGACTAGCGGCGATGAGCAGTTCTTC.

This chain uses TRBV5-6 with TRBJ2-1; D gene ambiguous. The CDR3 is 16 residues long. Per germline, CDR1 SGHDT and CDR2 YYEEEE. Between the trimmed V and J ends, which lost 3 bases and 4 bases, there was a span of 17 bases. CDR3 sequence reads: CASSSRNVGKYNEQFF. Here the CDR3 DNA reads TGTGCCAGCAGCTCCCGGAACGTAGGAAAATACAATGAGCAGTTCTTC.

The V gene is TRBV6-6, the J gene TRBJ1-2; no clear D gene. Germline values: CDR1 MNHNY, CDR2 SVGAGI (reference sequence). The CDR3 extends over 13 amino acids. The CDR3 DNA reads TGTGCAAGTCCAGCGTCAGCTAACTATGGCTACACCTTC. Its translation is CASPASANYGYTF.

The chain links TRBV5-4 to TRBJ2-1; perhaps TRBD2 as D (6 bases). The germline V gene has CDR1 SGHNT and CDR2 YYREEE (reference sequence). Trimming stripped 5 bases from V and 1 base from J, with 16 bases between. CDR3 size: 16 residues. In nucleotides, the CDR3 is TGTGCCAGCAGGCCGGCCAACGGGGGTTCCTACAATGAGCAGTTCTTC. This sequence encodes CASRPANGGSYNEQFF.

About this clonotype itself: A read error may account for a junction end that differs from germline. CDR3 loop: CASGLAGDGYTF. The CDR3 coding sequence is TGTGCCAGCGGCTTAGCAGGAGATGGCTACACCTTC. V and J are TRBV7-2 and TRBJ1-2; no clear D. The length of the CDR3 is 12 residues. Germline CDR1 is SGHTA and CDR2 is FQGNSA.